The rows below give T cell receptor beta chains drawn from one sample of a study of T cell responses to AZD1222 COVID-19 vaccine. Assay: immunoSEQ multiplex PCR; the TCRdb copy retains only in-frame clones and omits some. Among under 150,000 clones, 87% were seen once, and the ten largest hold under 3%. The material sequenced was peripheral blood, taken 28 days after the second AZD1222 dose. The receptors shown here come from an adult who received the AZD1222 COVID-19 vaccine. Each CDR3 is given without its conserved first and last residue.

V gene: TRBV4-1
J gene: TRBJ1-2
CDR3 protein: ASSQDRGRVPYGYT

V gene: TRBV29-1
J gene: TRBJ1-2
CDR3 protein: SVTVNYGYT

V gene: TRBV4-1
J gene: TRBJ1-2
CDR3 protein: ASSQTPAGGLGYGYT

V gene: TRBV6-2/TRBV6-3
J gene: TRBJ2-7
CDR3 protein: ASSYSESGTYEQY

V gene: TRBV7-2
J gene: TRBJ1-5
CDR3 protein: ASSGRRGSNQPQH

V gene: TRBV3-1/TRBV3-2
J gene: TRBJ1-4
CDR3 protein: ASSQVQGVGKLF

V gene: TRBV5-1
J gene: TRBJ1-1
CDR3 protein: ASSLEGNTEAF

V gene: TRBV29-1
J gene: TRBJ2-5
CDR3 protein: SVGVRETQY

V gene: TRBV4-1
J gene: TRBJ2-2
CDR3 protein: ASSQVPGENTGELF

V gene: TRBV11-1
J gene: TRBJ1-2
CDR3 protein: ASSLAGDTYT

V gene: TRBV4-2
J gene: TRBJ2-3
CDR3 protein: ASSQDLSGFRTDTQY

V gene: TRBV5-4
J gene: TRBJ1-2
CDR3 protein: ASSSSGRDYGYT

V gene: TRBV5-5
J gene: TRBJ1-5
CDR3 protein: ASSSLFGNQPQH

V gene: TRBV7-9
J gene: TRBJ1-2
CDR3 protein: ASSRTRYGYT

V gene: TRBV19
J gene: TRBJ1-5
CDR3 protein: ASSIALPDQPQH

V gene: TRBV2
J gene: TRBJ2-5
CDR3 protein: ASNVASGGYQETQY

V gene: TRBV2
J gene: TRBJ1-5
CDR3 protein: ASVRGWNQPQH

V gene: TRBV12-3/TRBV12-4
J gene: TRBJ2-5
CDR3 protein: ASRNGGETQY

V gene: TRBV7-2
J gene: TRBJ2-1
CDR3 protein: ASSLQGLATEQF

V gene: TRBV14
J gene: TRBJ1-1
CDR3 protein: ASSNTGGTEAF

V gene: TRBV7-9
J gene: TRBJ2-5
CDR3 protein: ASSLARSGRRQETQY

V gene: TRBV4-2
J gene: TRBJ1-5
CDR3 protein: ASSQGNSNQPQH

V gene: TRBV6-5
J gene: TRBJ2-7
CDR3 protein: ASREGPDSEQY

V gene: TRBV9
J gene: TRBJ2-2
CDR3 protein: ASSVGGRRTGELF